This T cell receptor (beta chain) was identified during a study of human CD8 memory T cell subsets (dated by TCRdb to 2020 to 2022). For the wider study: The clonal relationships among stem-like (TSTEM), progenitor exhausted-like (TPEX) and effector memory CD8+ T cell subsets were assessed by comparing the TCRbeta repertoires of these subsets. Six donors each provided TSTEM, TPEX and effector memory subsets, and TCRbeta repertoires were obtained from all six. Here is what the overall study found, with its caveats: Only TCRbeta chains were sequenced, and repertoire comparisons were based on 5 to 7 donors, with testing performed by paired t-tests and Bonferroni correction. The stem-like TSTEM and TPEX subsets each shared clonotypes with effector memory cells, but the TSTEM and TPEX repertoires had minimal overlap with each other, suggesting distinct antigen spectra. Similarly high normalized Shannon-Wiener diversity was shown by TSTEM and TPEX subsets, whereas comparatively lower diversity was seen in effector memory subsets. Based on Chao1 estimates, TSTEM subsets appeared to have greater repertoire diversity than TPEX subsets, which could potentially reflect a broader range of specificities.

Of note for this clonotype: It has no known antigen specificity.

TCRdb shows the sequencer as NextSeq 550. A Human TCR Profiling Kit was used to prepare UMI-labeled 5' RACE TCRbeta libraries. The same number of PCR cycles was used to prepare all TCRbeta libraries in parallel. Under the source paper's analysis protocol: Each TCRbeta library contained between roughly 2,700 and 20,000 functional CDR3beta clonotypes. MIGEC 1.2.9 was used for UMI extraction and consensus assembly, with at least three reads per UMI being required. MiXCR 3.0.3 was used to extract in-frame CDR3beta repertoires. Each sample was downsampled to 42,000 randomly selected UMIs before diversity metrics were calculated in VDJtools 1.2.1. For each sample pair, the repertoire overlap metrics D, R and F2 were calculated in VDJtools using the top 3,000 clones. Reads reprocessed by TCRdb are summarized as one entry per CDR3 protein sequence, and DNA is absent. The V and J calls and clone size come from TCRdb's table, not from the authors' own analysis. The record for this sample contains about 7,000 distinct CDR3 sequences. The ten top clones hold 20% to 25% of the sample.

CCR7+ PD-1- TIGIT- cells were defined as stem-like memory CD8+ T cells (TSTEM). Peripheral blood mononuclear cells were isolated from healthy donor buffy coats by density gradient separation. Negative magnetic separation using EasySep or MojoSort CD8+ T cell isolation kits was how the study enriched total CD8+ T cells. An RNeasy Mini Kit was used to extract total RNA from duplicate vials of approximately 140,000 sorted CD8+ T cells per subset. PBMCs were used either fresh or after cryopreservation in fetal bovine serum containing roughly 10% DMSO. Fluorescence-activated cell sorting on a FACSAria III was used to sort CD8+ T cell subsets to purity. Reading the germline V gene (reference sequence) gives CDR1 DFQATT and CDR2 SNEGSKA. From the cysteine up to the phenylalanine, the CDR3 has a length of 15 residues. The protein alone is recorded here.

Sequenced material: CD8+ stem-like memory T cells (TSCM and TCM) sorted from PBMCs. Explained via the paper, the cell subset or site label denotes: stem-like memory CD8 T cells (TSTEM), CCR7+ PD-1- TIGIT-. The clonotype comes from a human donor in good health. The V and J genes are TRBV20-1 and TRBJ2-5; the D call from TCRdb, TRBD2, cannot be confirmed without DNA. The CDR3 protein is CSAAETDSSGETQYF.